Presented here are 11 T cell receptor beta chains from one specimen sequenced in a study of shared clonotypes between healthy human individuals. The data were produced by immunoSEQ multiplex PCR, yet TCRdb's version contains in-frame clones alone and is incomplete. The sample shows roughly 2,500,000 clones, 90% to 95% of them seen only once. What was sequenced was naive CD4+ T cells from PBMCs. Described subset: CD45RA+ positively selected. These TCRs come from a man aged 18 to 29 in good health. Some clones in this sample may be carry-over from other donors' samples.

The chain has TRBV7-9 and TRBJ1-1; 7 nucleotides match TRBD1. This CDR3 is 15 amino acids long. Looked up from germline, CDR1 is SEHNR and CDR2 is FQNEAQ (reference sequence). V shed 5 bases and J 3 bases; nucleotides not matched to a gene: 9. CDR3 sequence reads: CASSPQGGEDTEAFF. As DNA, the CDR3 is TGTGCCAGCAGCCCCCAGGGGGGCGAAGACACTGAAGCTTTCTTT.

The chain employs TRBV2 and TRBJ1-2, with D possibly TRBD1 on 6 matching bases. Germline V gene data show CDR1 as SNHLY and CDR2 as FYNNEI. V gave up 3 bases and J gave up 4 bases, with 15 bases separating them. CDR3 length: 15 residues. This CDR3 reads CASSEVWGPGYGYTF. CDR3 in DNA: TGTGCCAGCAGTGAGGTATGGGGGCCTGGCTATGGCTACACCTTC.

This clone was detected only a few times. Other DNA sequences in this sample translate to the same CDR3. The rearrangement uses TRBV5-1 and TRBJ2-6; D possibly matches TRBD1 or TRBD2 (5 bases each). Germline-derived CDR1 and CDR2 are SGHRS and YFSETQ. V gave up 0 bases and J gave up 2 bases, with 6 bases separating them. This CDR3 contains 15 residues. In DNA, the CDR3 is TGCGCCAGCAGCTTGGTGGGGGCTGGGGCCAACGTCCTGACTTTC. Its protein is CASSLVGAGANVLTF.

The V gene is TRBV21-1, the J gene TRBJ2-1; the D call in the table, TRBD2, was not verified against the DNA. TRBV21-1 is flagged as a pseudogene. There are 13 residues in the CDR3. CDR3 region: CASSPEKYNEQFF. DNA for the CDR3: TGTGCCAGCAGCCCGGAGAAGTACAATGAGCAGTTCTTC.

The V gene is TRBV14, the J gene TRBJ1-1; the D is unclear. Trimming removed 4 bases from V and 0 bases from J, with 6 bases in between. The germline V gene has CDR1 SGHDN and CDR2 FVKESK. The CDR3 is 13 amino acids. In DNA form, the CDR3 reads TGTGCCAGCAGCCGCGAAATGAACACTGAAGCTTTCTTT. This translates into CASSREMNTEAFF. Full variable domain (remainder filled in from reference TRBV14 and TRBJ1-1): EAGVTQFPSHSVIEKGQTVTLRCDPISGHDNLYWYRRVMGKEIKFLLHFVKESKQDESGMPNNRFLAERTGGTYSTLKVQPAELEDSGVYFCASSREMNTEAFFGQGTRLTVV.

The rearrangement joins TRBV5-4 to TRBJ2-5; no clear D. The ends were cut back, 5 bases at V and 0 bases at J, with 14 bases in the middle. This CDR3 contains 15 residues. Germline lookup yields CDR1 SGHNT and CDR2 YYREEE (reference sequence). CDR3 protein: CASSYPPGYQETQYF. The CDR3 DNA sequence: TGTGCCAGCAGTTACCCTCCTGGCTACCAAGAGACCCAGTACTTC.

This chain uses TRBV27 with TRBJ2-7, with 8 bases lining up with TRBD2. Trimming at V came to 5 bases and at J to 2 bases, leaving 8 bases not matched to a gene. The CDR3 loop spans 15 amino acids. The germline gives CDR1 MNHEY, CDR2 SMNVEV (reference sequence). The DNA for the CDR3 is TGTGCCAGCAGTCCGAGGCTAGCGGGCCCCTACGAGCAGTACTTC. It translates to CASSPRLAGPYEQYF.

This rearrangement joins TRBV28 to TRBJ2-1; D perhaps matches TRBD2 (6 bases). The V gene lost 4 bases and the J gene lost 7 bases, with 20 bases spanning the gap. The CDR3 runs to 16 residues. Germline CDR1 and CDR2: MDHEN and SYDVKM. The CDR3 nucleotides are TGTGCCAGCAGTTACGGGACTCTACGATGGGTTAATGAGCAGTTCTTC. It yields the protein CASSYGTLRWVNEQFF.

This clone was seen only once. The rearrangement joins TRBV9 to TRBJ2-6, with D unclear. The CDR3 length is 19 residues. CDR1 is SGDLS and CDR2 is YYNGEE in the germline V gene. V dropped 0 bases and J dropped 1 base, with 17 bases sitting between them. CDR3 sequence reads: CASSVGSFQATSGANVLTF. CDR3 nucleotides: TGTGCCAGCAGCGTAGGTTCCTTCCAGGCGACATCTGGGGCCAACGTCCTGACTTTC.

The rearrangement joins TRBV10-2 to TRBJ2-5, with 12 bases identical to TRBD2. Looked up from germline, CDR1 is WSHSY and CDR2 is SAAADI. V lost 6 bases and J lost 5; bases outside the gene matches: 7. The CDR3 totals 15 residues. The CDR3 nucleotides are TGCGCCAGCAGCCCACGGACTAGCGGGACTGAGACCCAGTACTTC. Its translation: CASSPRTSGTETQYF.

Notes on this clone: The same CDR3 also results from other DNA sequences found in this sample. The V and J genes are TRBV21-1 and TRBJ1-5; the table's D call, TRBD1, has no DNA check behind it. TRBV21-1 represents a pseudogene. The CDR3 is 15 residues long. CDR3 sequence reads: CASSNLHRSNQPQHF. As DNA, the CDR3 is TGTGCCAGCAGCAACTTGCACAGGAGCAATCAGCCCCAGCATTTT.